Following are 17 T cell receptor beta chains from one sample sequenced in a study of T cells in lung cancer brain metastases. Repertoires were generated with immunoSEQ multiplex PCR, while TCRdb's copy carries only in-frame clones and drops some. The repertoire holds roughly 800 clones, with 90% as singletons. The sequenced material came from tumor tissue from the primary lung tumor. The receptors originated from a woman aged 70-85 years with non-small cell lung cancer.

The J gene is TRBJ2-6, the V gene TRBV5-8, with D perhaps being TRBD1 or TRBD2 (5 bases each). V lost 4 bases and J 2 bases, leaving 13 bases between the germline ends. The CDR3 runs 16 residues. Germline V gene sequence: CDR1 SGHTS, CDR2 YDEGEE. CDR3 bases: TGTGCCAGCAGCGCCATCTTGGGGGCTGGGGCCAACGTCCTGACTTTC. This codes for CASSAILGAGANVLTF.

The rearrangement links TRBV27 to TRBJ1-6; 7 bases match TRBD1. The CDR3 totals 16 residues. Germline V gene data show CDR1 as MNHEY and CDR2 as SMNVEV (reference sequence). V was pared by 3 bases and J by 4 bases, with 6 bases of the junction left unmatched. As DNA, the CDR3 is TGTGCCAGCAGTTTCCGGCCGGGACAGTATAATTCACCCCTCCACTTT. It codes for CASSFRPGQYNSPLHF.

The gene calls are TRBV5-4 and TRBJ2-6; D unresolved. The ends were cut back, 0 bases at V and 1 base at J, with 8 bases in the middle. The CDR3 has 16 residues. CDR1 is SGHNT, CDR2 YYREEE, per germline (reference sequence). The CDR3 nucleotides read TGTGCCAGCAGCTTGGTCTCGGTGTCTGGGGCCAACGTCCTGACTTTC. Protein product: CASSLVSVSGANVLTF.

The rearrangement joins TRBV27 to TRBJ1-6; D gene unclear. Germline values: CDR1 MNHEY, CDR2 SMNVEV (reference sequence). Between the trimmed V and J ends, which lost 8 bases and 5 bases, there was a span of 10 bases. This CDR3 comprises 13 residues. CDR3: CASWRTDNSPLHF. The CDR3, as DNA: TGTGCCAGCTGGAGGACGGATAATTCACCCCTCCACTTT.

V usage is TRBV7-8 and J usage is TRBJ2-7; D is possibly TRBD2 (5 bases). The ends were cut back, 3 bases at V and 2 bases at J, with 11 bases in the middle. Per germline, CDR1 SGHVS and CDR2 FQNEAQ. The CDR3 has 14 amino acids. CDR3 sequence (DNA): TGTGCCAGCAGCTTGAGTAGCGTAGCCTACGAGCAGTACTTC. Protein sequence: CASSLSSVAYEQYF.

This sequence joins TRBV29-1 and TRBJ2-7, with D uncertain. The CDR3 sequence is 13 residues long. V was cut by 4 bases and J by 0 bases, with 10 bases left in between. Germline lookup yields CDR1 SQVTM and CDR2 ANQGSEA. CDR3 in amino acids: CSVVRSSSYEQYF. The CDR3 DNA reads as TGCAGCGTTGTTCGGAGCAGCTCCTACGAGCAGTACTTC.

V and J are TRBV11-2 and TRBJ2-1; the D is unclear. Germline loops: CDR1 SGHAT, CDR2 FQNNGV. The CDR3 is 15 amino acids. The V end was cut by 0 bases, the J end by 1 base, with 7 bases between. CDR3 coding DNA: TGTGCCAGCAGCTTAGATCCCAATTCCTACAATGAGCAGTTCTTC. It codes for CASSLDPNSYNEQFF.

The V call is TRBV28, the J call TRBJ2-7; D gene uncertain. The germline V gene encodes CDR1 MDHEN and CDR2 SYDVKM. This CDR3 is 12 amino acids long. Trimming cost V 6 bases and J 4 bases, with 10 bases left between them. The CDR3 DNA follows: TGTGCCAGCAGACCCAACGGGTACGAGCAGTACTTC. Residues: CASRPNGYEQYF.

Note on this clone: One end of the junction varies from germline; a read error may be responsible. CDR3 nucleotide sequence: TGTGCCGCGTTTGGTGGTACTGGGGCCAACGTCTTGACTTTC. Translation gives CAAFGGTGANVLTF. The J gene is TRBJ2-6, the V gene TRBV28; tentatively, D is TRBD1 (5 bases). The CDR3 is made up of 14 amino acids. The germline gives CDR1 MDHEN, CDR2 SYDVKM. The full variable domain, completed using reference TRBV28 and TRBJ2-6, is DVKVTQSSRYLVKRTGEKVFLECVQDMDHENMFWYRQDPGLGLRLIYFSYDVKMKEKGDIPEGYSVSREKKERFSLILESASTNQTSMYLCAAFGGTGANVLTFGAGSRLTVL.

The CDR3 loop reads CASSSQGWRAGMTQYF. DNA of the CDR3: TGTGCCAGCAGCTCACAGGGTTGGCGGGCAGGGATGACCCAGTACTTC. This chain joins TRBV13 and TRBJ2-5, with a possible D match to TRBD1 (6 bases). This CDR3 has 16 amino acids. With 4 bases removed from V and 7 bases from J, the gap between germline ends came to 22 bases. Germline lookup yields CDR1 PRHDT and CDR2 FYEKMQ (reference sequence).

This clone showed up just once. This chain connects TRBV4-2 to TRBJ2-5; D unclear. The V gene's germline CDR1 is LGHNA and CDR2 YNFKEQ. The CDR3 spans 14 residues. Trimming shortened V by 0 bases and J by 7 bases, and 12 bases separated the two germline ends. CDR3 residues: CASSQDSVVGTQYF. The CDR3 DNA sequence: TGTGCCAGCAGCCAAGATTCCGTGGTGGGGACCCAGTACTTC.

The chain carries TRBV7-9 and TRBJ2-7; D gene unclear. Germline values: CDR1 SEHNR, CDR2 FQNEAQ (reference sequence). The CDR3 totals 16 residues. V lost 1 base to trimming and J lost 2 bases, with 15 bases between them. The CDR3 sequence: CASSLEAGQRPYEQYF. In DNA, the CDR3 is TGTGCCAGCAGCTTAGAGGCAGGTCAGCGACCCTACGAGCAGTACTTC.

This chain joins TRBV28 and TRBJ2-7, with TRBD2 as a possible D gene (6 bases). The V gene lost 5 bases and the J gene lost 9 bases, with 17 bases spanning the gap. The CDR3 has 13 residues. Germline CDR1 and CDR2: MDHEN and SYDVKM. CDR3 residues: CASSPGDLRGQYF. The CDR3 DNA sequence: TGTGCCAGCAGTCCGGGAGACCTACGAGGGCAGTACTTC. Variable domain in full (rest from reference TRBV28 and TRBJ2-7): DVKVTQSSRYLVKRTGEKVFLECVQDMDHENMFWYRQDPGLGLRLIYFSYDVKMKEKGDIPEGYSVSREKKERFSLILESASTNQTSMYLCASSPGDLRGQYFGPGTRLTVT.

The V gene is TRBV4-2, the J gene TRBJ2-5; D is unclear. Per the germline V gene, CDR1 is LGHNA and CDR2 is YNFKEQ. V lost 0 bases and J 5 bases, leaving 10 bases between the germline ends. This CDR3 has 14 amino acids. The CDR3 nucleotides read TGTGCCAGCAGCCAAGACGCCCGGCGGGAGACCCAGTACTTC. This codes for CASSQDARRETQYF.

The chain recombines TRBV9 with TRBJ1-2; possibly TRBD1 for D (6 bases). CDR3 length: 14 amino acids. Looked up from germline, CDR1 is SGDLS and CDR2 is YYNGEE. With 3 bases removed from V and 5 bases from J, the gap between germline ends came to 14 bases. The CDR3: CASSEREGGYGYTF. The CDR3 DNA sequence: TGTGCCAGCAGCGAAAGGGAAGGGGGGTATGGCTACACCTTC.

This chain connects TRBV4-1 to TRBJ2-3, with a weak D call TRBD1 (7 bases). The CDR3 consists of 16 residues. Germline V gives CDR1 MGHRA, CDR2 YSYEKL. Trimming took 3 bases from V and 6 from J, leaving 19 bases between them. The CDR3 protein is CASSHREVTGADTQYF. The CDR3 bases are TGCGCCAGCAGCCATAGGGAGGTCACAGGGGCTGATACGCAGTATTTT.

About this clone itself: The sample has other DNA sequences that encode this CDR3 too. The chain couples TRBV9 to TRBJ2-5; 14 bases are shared with TRBD2. The junction had 5 bases not matched to a gene; V was cut back by 4 bases and J by 3 bases. Germline V CDR1 and CDR2: SGDLS, YYNGEE. The CDR3 has 16 residues. The CDR3 sequence is CASSPGGLAGEETQYF. The CDR3 nucleotides read TGTGCCAGCAGCCCTGGGGGACTAGCGGGGGAAGAGACCCAGTACTTC.